The 27 T cell receptor delta chains presented below share a single source sample, sequenced in a study of γδ T cells in repeated Plasmodium falciparum infection. TCRdb made new clone calls on the multiplex PCR reads using CATT. The data show tens of thousands of delta-chain clones, with over 1.5% seen just once and 15% held by the top ten. Gammadelta T cells were flow-sorted from PBMC into Vgamma9/Vdelta2+ and Vdelta2-negative populations for bulk analysis. The specimen was gamma-delta T cells from blood. The receptors come from a pool of human donors (malaria-infected and uninfected, not separated).

Regarding this clone: A read error likely explains this, since a far larger clone differs by one base. The same CDR3 arises from other DNA sequences in this sample as well. The rearrangement joins TRDV1 to TRDJ1, with 10 bases that match TRDD3. CDR3 length: 16 amino acids. CDR1 and CDR2 (germline): TSWWSYY, QGS. The CDR3 nucleotides are TGTGCTCTTGTGTTCGGCCCCCTGGGGGATATCTCTAAACTCATCTTC. Protein sequence: CALVFGPLGDISKLIF.

To note about this clone: The protein held in TCRdb is that of a much larger clone and does not match this DNA's translation at residue 8, likely because of a read error; the protein shown is translated from the DNA. The chain carries TRDV1 and TRDJ1, with 10 positions matching TRDD3. Assignment of the J gene here rests on matching the DNA to germline, because TCRdb gives none. V gave up 5 bases and J gave up 1 base; unmatched junction bases: 31. Per germline, CDR1 TSWWSYY and CDR2 QGS. The CDR3 has 24 residues. The CDR3 loop reads CALGILLEAFPRTGGFGSTDKLIF. The CDR3 region has the DNA TGTGCTCTTGGGATTCTTCTAGAGGCCTTTCCTAGGACTGGGGGATTTGGAAGCACCGATAAACTCATCTTT.

This clone has just a few counts. A single base is all that separates this from a far larger clone, so a read error is likely. This same CDR3 is encoded by further DNA sequences in the sample. The gene calls are TRDV2 and TRDJ1, with 13 nucleotides matching TRDD3. Germline trimming cut 0 bases from V and 0 bases from J; bases unmatched to any gene: 21. CDR1 is GEAIGNYY and CDR2 is EKD in the germline V gene. The CDR3 spans 23 residues. CDR3 in DNA: TGTGCCTGTGACACCGAGTTCTCGAAACTGGGGGATACGCGCCAAACGTACACCGATAAACTCATCTTT. It yields the protein CACDTEFSKLGDTRQTYTDKLIF.

This clone was picked up many times. The sample holds other DNA sequences that translate to the same CDR3. The chain employs TRDV1 and TRDJ1, with 8 bases that match TRDD3. This CDR3 contains 25 residues. V trimming: 1 base; J trimming: 0 bases; junction bases outside the gene matches: 31. Germline V gives CDR1 TSWWSYY, CDR2 QGS. This CDR3 reads CALGERGLLRDTGGYGHTNTDKLIF. CDR3 nucleotides: TGTGCTCTTGGGGAACGAGGGCTCCTACGCGATACTGGGGGGTACGGGCATACAAACACCGATAAACTCATCTTT.

This clone was recorded many times. The TCRdb record carries a much larger clone's protein, which differs from this DNA's translation at residue 4; a read error is the likely cause, and the protein listed here is the DNA translation. The gene calls are TRDV1 and TRDJ1; 8 nucleotides match TRDD3. The J gene is absent in TCRdb and was assigned here via DNA matching to germline. The CDR3 length is 25 residues. The germline gives CDR1 TSWWSYY, CDR2 QGS. CDR3 loop: CALRDLRPSRTYWGSPPVNTDKLIF. The CDR3 nucleotides are TGTGCTCTTAGGGACCTACGGCCTTCCCGAACCTACTGGGGGTCTCCCCCCGTGAACACCGATAAACTCATCTTT.

Many counts were recorded for this clone. The TCRdb protein comes from a much larger clone and disagrees with this DNA's translation at residue 8, likely due to a read error; the protein given here is derived from the DNA. This sequence joins TRDV1 and TRDJ1; possible D gene TRDD2, 6 bases. Germline V gene data show CDR1 as TSWWSYY and CDR2 as QGS. Between the trimmed V and J ends, which lost 4 bases and 1 base, there was a span of 31 bases. CDR3 length: 21 amino acids. The DNA of the CDR3 is TGTGCTCTTGGGGCCCCCTTCCCGACCGGGTCTGAGAGACGTTGCACCGATAAACTCATCTTT. Translation gives CALGAPFPTGSERRCTDKLIF.

This clone has a handful of counts. The protein in TCRdb stems from a much larger clone and differs at residue 14 from this DNA's translation, likely a read error; here the protein is translated from the DNA. The V and J genes are TRDV1 and TRDJ1; unclear D gene. In germline, CDR1 is TSWWSYY, CDR2 QGS. The CDR3 length is 18 residues. In DNA, the CDR3 is TGTGCTCTTGGGGAATACGTAGCTTCGGCCCCGTACACCTATAAACTCATCTTT. This codes for CALGEYVASAPYTYKLIF.

This clone was seen ten or more times. Possible read error: a much larger clone is one base away. The chain carries TRDV2 and TRDJ1; 13 nucleotides align to TRDD3. This CDR3 has 21 residues. Germline V lookup: CDR1 GEAIGNYY, CDR2 EKD. Trimming took 0 bases from V and 0 from J; bases not matched to a gene: 15. The CDR3 loop is CACDTVTGGYAEWKDTDKLIF. The CDR3 DNA follows: TGTGCCTGTGACACCGTTACTGGGGGATACGCCGAGTGGAAGGACACCGATAAACTCATCTTT.

This clone was recorded a few times. This DNA's translation differs at residue 9 from TCRdb's protein, which comes from a much larger clone; a read error is likely, and the protein shown is translated from the DNA. The chain combines TRDV2 with TRDJ1, with 8 bases that match TRDD3. The V segment lost 3 bases and the J segment 3 bases; nucleotides outside the gene matches: 14. Germline CDR1 and CDR2: GEAIGNYY and EKD. The CDR3 consists of 17 residues. The CDR3 protein is CACDLILGGTGSDKLIF. The DNA for the CDR3 is TGTGCCTGTGACCTAATACTGGGGGGTACAGGATCCGATAAACTCATCTTT.

This chain joins TRDV1 and TRDJ1; a weak D match, TRDD3 (6 bases). TCRdb lists no J gene, so it was determined here by aligning the DNA to germline. V was shortened by 2 bases and J by 0 bases, with 34 bases between the two germline ends. From germline, CDR1 is TSWWSYY and CDR2 QGS. CDR3 length: 23 amino acids. The CDR3 protein is CALGETSLLLSLGRPPDTDKLIF. The CDR3, as DNA: TGTGCTCTTGGGGAAACATCACTACTTCTTTCACTGGGCCGCCCTCCGGACACCGATAAACTCATCTTT.

A word on this clone: The likely explanation is a read error, given a far larger clone one base away. The same CDR3 arises from other DNA sequences in this sample as well. The rearrangement uses TRDV1 and TRDJ1, with D possibly matching TRDD3 (6 bases). The J gene was not available in TCRdb and was assigned here by matching the DNA to germline segments. CDR1 and CDR2 from the germline V gene are TSWWSYY and QGS. V lost 0 bases, J lost 0 bases, and 26 bases lay in between. CDR3 length: 21 residues. The CDR3 sequence: CALGELVLPKGGVFYTDKLIF. CDR3 in DNA: TGTGCTCTTGGGGAACTCGTTTTACCCAAGGGGGGAGTCTTCTACACCGATAAACTCATCTTT.

With respect to this clone: Given a far larger clone just one base away, this is likely a sequencing read error. The same CDR3 also results from other DNA sequences found in this sample. The rearrangement joins TRDV1 to TRDJ1, with TRDD3 matching over 8 bases. The germline V gene encodes CDR1 TSWWSYY and CDR2 QGS. The CDR3 has 20 residues. The ends lost 0 bases at V and 5 bases at J; junction bases unmatched: 20. The CDR3, as DNA: TGTGCTCTTGGGGAACTTTCCCGTGGGGATACAGGGGGGGGCACTGATAAACTCATCTTT. Translating it yields CALGELSRGDTGGGTDKLIF.

This clone is labeled medium-sized. Other DNA sequences in the same sample also yield this CDR3. The V gene is TRDV2, the J gene TRDJ1; possibly TRDD2 for D (5 bases). Germline V lookup: CDR1 GEAIGNYY, CDR2 EKD. This CDR3 spans 20 amino acids. Trimming cost V 1 base and J 0 bases, with 26 bases left between them. The CDR3 loop is CACDTLGQPTVGPYTDKLIF. CDR3 nucleotide sequence: TGTGCCTGTGACACATTAGGCCAGCCTACGGTGGGACCGTACACCGATAAACTCATCTTT.

A few counts support this clone. TCRdb records a much larger clone's protein for this DNA, with a difference at residue 18 that likely arises from a read error; the protein given is the translation of the DNA. The chain uses TRDV2 and TRDJ1; TRDD3 aligns across 9 bases. The J gene is not listed in TCRdb, so it was assigned here from a DNA match to germline. The CDR3 extends over 21 amino acids. The germline gives CDR1 GEAIGNYY, CDR2 EKD. CDR3 sequence reads: CACDTSILGDLIPRYTDRLIF. In nucleotides, the CDR3 is TGTGCCTGTGACACATCGATACTGGGGGACTTAATCCCGCGGTACACCGATAGACTCATCTTT.

This clone was found many times. The TCRdb protein, from a much larger clone, departs from this DNA's translation at residue 12, likely by read error; the protein shown derives from the DNA. The CDR3 coding sequence is TGTGCTCTTGGGGAACTTCCTACCCGGGTGTACGCCGATAAACTCATCTTT. Translation: CALGELPTRVYADKLIF. The chain combines TRDV1 with TRDJ1, with D possibly TRDD2 on 6 matching bases. The length of the CDR3 is 17 residues. Germline V lookup: CDR1 TSWWSYY, CDR2 QGS. V was cut by 0 bases and J by 3 bases, with 17 bases left in between.

With respect to this clone: Given a far larger clone just one base away, this is likely a sequencing read error. Other DNA sequences in the sample encode the same CDR3. The rearrangement uses TRDV2 and TRDJ1; possibly TRDD2 for D (8 bases). Germline values: CDR1 GEAIGNYY, CDR2 EKD. The CDR3 consists of 19 residues. V gave up 3 bases and J gave up 4 bases, with 29 bases separating them. The CDR3 nucleotides read TGTGCCTGTGACCCTGCCTTCCTAATAACTGGAGGATACGTCGATAAACTCATCTTT. It translates to CACDPAFLITGGYVDKLIF.

The sample holds many counts of this clone. The protein given by TCRdb reflects a much larger clone and differs at residue 13 from this DNA's translation, likely from a read error; the protein shown is the DNA's translation. The chain joins TRDV1 to TRDJ1, with D perhaps matching TRDD1 (6 bases). The V end lost 0 bases, the J end lost 4 bases, and 21 bases lay between the germline ends. Germline V lookup: CDR1 TSWWSYY, CDR2 QGS. The CDR3 has 18 residues. CDR3 in DNA: TGTGCTCTTGGGGAACTTCCCTGGTGGATAAATAGGGTCGATAAACTCATCTTT. It codes for CALGELPWWINRVDKLIF.

About this clone: A far larger clone is off by one base, so a read error is likely. The same CDR3 also results from other DNA sequences found in this sample. The chain combines TRDV1 with TRDJ1; D might be TRDD3 (6 bases). Between the trimmed V and J ends, which lost 1 base and 0 bases, there was a span of 27 bases. The germline V gene encodes CDR1 TSWWSYY and CDR2 QGS. The CDR3 sequence is 21 residues long. This chain's CDR3 is CALGEPVLTPPWGPYTDKLIF. The CDR3, as DNA: TGTGCTCTTGGGGAACCGGTCCTGACACCCCCCTGGGGACCTTACACCGATAAACTCATCTTT.

Concerning this clone: The TCRdb record carries a much larger clone's protein, which differs from this DNA's translation at residue 12; a read error is the likely cause, and the protein listed here is the DNA translation. The chain joins TRDV1 to TRDJ1, with 9 nucleotides matching TRDD3. In the absence of a J gene in TCRdb, the DNA was matched to germline to assign it here. V lost 3 bases, J lost 0 bases, and 29 bases stayed unmatched. The CDR3 length is 24 residues. CDR1 is TSWWSYY and CDR2 is QGS in the germline V gene. The CDR3 sequence is CALGDLPRVDAPGDTERNTDKLIF. The CDR3 coding sequence is TGTGCTCTTGGGGATCTTCCTAGGGTCGATGCGCCGGGGGATACCGAACGCAACACCGATAAACTCATCTTT.

Points on this clone: This likely came from a read error, as a far larger clone is one base away. The identical CDR3 is also encoded by other nucleotide sequences in the sample. V and J are TRDV1 and TRDJ1; TRDD3 matches 10 bases. Here the J gene was assigned by germline matching of the DNA, as TCRdb has none. CDR1 is TSWWSYY and CDR2 is QGS in the germline V gene. CDR3 length: 20 amino acids. The junction had 14 bases not matched to a gene; V was cut back by 0 bases and J by 1 base. Here the CDR3 DNA reads TGTGCTCTTGGGGAACTTTTCTTTCTACGGGGGATACGATCCACCGATAAACTCATCTTT. Encoded protein: CALGELFFLRGIRSTDKLIF.

This clone was recorded many times. Translating this DNA gives a protein that differs at residue 10 from the TCRdb one, which belongs to a much larger clone; a read error is likely, and the protein shown is this translation. The rearrangement links TRDV3 to TRDJ1; 10 nucleotides match TRDD3. This CDR3 is 16 amino acids long. After removal of 1 base from V and 1 base from J, the junction contained 9 bases not matched to a gene. CDR1 is TVYSNPD and CDR2 is GDNSRS in the germline V gene (reference sequence). CDR3 region: CAFTFPWGILTDKLIF. DNA of the CDR3: TGTGCCTTTACCTTCCCTTGGGGGATACTCACCGATAAACTCATCTTT.

On this clone: A far bigger clonotype differs at one base, so this is likely a read error. Within the sample, other DNA sequences also encode this same CDR3. The genes are TRDV1 and TRDJ1; 10 nucleotides line up with TRDD3. Looked up from germline, CDR1 is TSWWSYY and CDR2 is QGS. This CDR3 has 18 residues. This CDR3 reads CALGEPLRTGGSGGKLIF. The CDR3 nucleotides are TGTGCTCTTGGGGAGCCACTACGTACTGGGGGATCGGGCGGTAAACTCATTTTT.

Of note for this clone: A read error is likely here: a far larger clone is one base away. The sample carries other DNA sequences with the same CDR3. The rearrangement joins TRDV1 to TRDJ1; D is tentatively TRDD2 or TRDD3 (7 bases each). The germline gives CDR1 TSWWSYY, CDR2 QGS. The CDR3 loop spans 16 amino acids. Here the CDR3 reads CALGDNLPPDTDKLIF. CDR3 sequence (DNA): TGTGCCCTTGGGGATAACCTTCCTCCGGACACCGATAAACTCATCTTT.

Only a few counts were recorded for this clone. This DNA translates differently at residue 4 from the TCRdb protein, which is that of a much larger clone; a read error is likely, and the protein shown is the DNA's own translation. V usage is TRDV2 and J usage is TRDJ1, with a tentative D call TRDD3 (5 bases). The J gene, absent from TCRdb, was called here by matching the DNA to germline. The germline V and J ends were trimmed by 5 bases and 4 bases, with 34 bases remaining between them. The CDR3 is 20 residues long. Germline loops: CDR1 GEAIGNYY, CDR2 EKD. DNA for the CDR3: TGTGCCTGTGGCACGTTACGTGGGGCCTCCCAAGGGGACGCGAGCGATAAACTCATCTTT. Its translation: CACGTLRGASQGDASDKLIF.

The V and J genes are TRDV2 and TRDJ1; 8 bases map to TRDD3. TCRdb lists no J gene, so it was determined here by aligning the DNA to germline. This CDR3 comprises 16 residues. The V gene end was trimmed by 3 bases and the J gene end by 1 base; junction bases not matched to a gene: 9. Germline V gives CDR1 GEAIGNYY, CDR2 EKD. This CDR3 is CACDVLGVLLTDKLIF. CDR3 bases: TGTGCCTGTGACGTACTGGGGGTTTTACTCACCGATAAACTCATCTTT.

This clone was counted at least ten times. The rearrangement uses TRDV1 and TRDJ4, with 10 nucleotides matching TRDD3. This CDR3 has 20 residues. The V and J ends lost 6 bases and 1 base, in that order; junction bases with no gene match: 23. Germline assignment: CDR1 TSWWSYY and CDR2 QGS. Written as DNA, the CDR3 is TGTGCTCTTGGACCTACTGTCGTGGGGGGATACGCATTGTTGATCAGACCCCTGATCTTT. Translating it yields CALGPTVVGGYALLIRPLIF.

About this clone: This DNA's translation and the protein TCRdb lists, from a much larger clone, do not match at residue 8, likely due to a read error; the protein shown is translated from the DNA. The chain carries TRDV1 and TRDJ1, with TRDD3 matching over 8 bases. The CDR3 spans 23 residues. Per germline, CDR1 TSWWSYY and CDR2 QGS. V lost 2 bases to trimming and J lost 0 bases; unmatched junction nucleotides: 26. DNA of the CDR3: TGTGCTCTTGGGGAATCTTACTCCCTACACTTCAGGTGGGGGATCGGGTACACCGATAAACTCATCTTT. Its protein is CALGESYSLHFRWGIGYTDKLIF.